This TCR beta chain was retrieved from a study of blood T cell repertoires in COVID-19. For the study at large: Sources were T cells, B-cell-depleted T cells, or PBMCs; the material itself was cDNA or gDNA.

The data were produced by immunoSEQ multiplex PCR, yet TCRdb's version contains in-frame clones alone and is incomplete. This sample has about 140,000 clones, with around 89% found just once. Germline loops: CDR1 LGHDT, CDR2 YNNKEL (reference sequence). The V gene lost 3 bases and the J gene lost 1 base, with 6 bases spanning the gap. The CDR3 length is 13 residues. V gene TRBV3-1 (or the pseudogene TRBV3-2) combines with J gene TRBJ1-1; D remains ambiguous. The TCR was taken from a human donor with COVID-19, enrolled during active disease. The donor label of this sample is uncertain. The source material was peripheral blood. The CDR3 here is CASSQRQNTEAFF. The CDR3 DNA follows: TGTGCCAGCAGCCAGAGGCAGAACACTGAAGCTTTCTTT.